A selection of T cell receptor beta chains follows, all from one sample in a study of T cells after yellow fever vaccination. TCRdb redid the calling of the 5' RACE reads with MiXCR, one entry per CDR3 protein. Counted here are 200,000 to 300,000 distinct CDR3 sequences, 5.5% to 8.5% occurring once; the ten biggest clones make up more than 1%. The source was CD4+ T cells sorted from PBMCs, collected on the day of the yellow fever booster vaccination. These receptors all stem from a man aged 30 to 45 who received the YFV17D yellow fever vaccine. CDR3s include the opening cysteine and the closing phenylalanine or tryptophan. Each record gives: J gene, D gene, V gene, clone size, CDR3 DNA, CDR3 protein. A D gene is named only where the DNA matches it firmly. The size entry is marked missing in some rows and otherwise reads once, few, many or a size class.

TRBJ1-2,-,TRBV14,-,TGTGCCAGCAGCCAAGATCACCCTGGACTTAGTGTTTCTGGCTACACCTTC,CASSQDHPGLSVSGYTF
TRBJ2-1,TRBD2,TRBV5-1,-,TGCGCCAGCAGCTTGGTGGGTCGGGGGGGCTCCTACAATGAGCAGTTCTTC,CASSLVGRGGSYNEQFF
TRBJ2-4,TRBD2,TRBV9,-,TGTGCCAGCAGCGTAGGGGGGACTAGCGGGAGTGAAAACATTCAGTACTTC,CASSVGGTSGSENIQYF
TRBJ2-1,-,TRBV7-9,-,TGTGCCAGCCTGGGGCAAAGCTCCTACAATGAGCAGTTCTTC,CASLGQSSYNEQFF
TRBJ2-1,-,TRBV7-2,many,TGTGCCAGCAGCTTAGGACCACTAACAGCGGGTTACAATGAGCAGTTCTTC,CASSLGPLTAGYNEQFF
TRBJ2-1,-,TRBV15,few,TGTGCCACCAGCTTCCAGGGGGGTGAGCAGTTCTTC,CATSFQGGEQFF
TRBJ1-6,TRBD1,TRBV20-1,many,TGCAGTGCTGGGGACAGCTCCTATAATTCACCCCTCCACTTT,CSAGDSSYNSPLHF
TRBJ1-1,-,TRBV4-3,few,TGCGCCAGCAGCCCATCAGGGTCGAACACTGAAGCTTTCTTT,CASSPSGSNTEAFF
TRBJ1-3,-,TRBV2,-,TGTGCCAGCAGTGAAACAGGGCCTGGAAACACCATATATTTT,CASSETGPGNTIYF
TRBJ2-7,-,TRBV18,few,TGTGCCAGCTCACCTTGGGGGAACGAGCAGTACTTC,CASSPWGNEQYF
TRBJ2-1,-,TRBV23-1,-,TGTGCCAGCAGTCACCGTTTGCGCGGTGAGCAGTTCTTC,CASSHRLRGEQFF
TRBJ2-1,TRBD1,TRBV20-1,-,TGCAGTGCTAGACCCAGGGGGAATTTGAGGGAGATATCGTCTAATGAGCAGTTCTTC,CSARPRGNLREISSNEQFF
TRBJ2-1,TRBD2,TRBV12-3/TRBV12-4,many,TGTGCCAGCAGTCACCGCGCGGCGGGAGACTCCTACAATGAGCAGTTCTTC,CASSHRAAGDSYNEQFF
TRBJ2-7,-,TRBV5-6,few,TGTGCCAGCAGCTTGGACATCTCCTACGAGCAGTACTTC,CASSLDISYEQYF
TRBJ2-1,-,TRBV4-1,few,TGCGCCAGCAGCCAAGAAGGTGGAGGGGTCCGCTACAATGAGCAGTTCTTC,CASSQEGGGVRYNEQFF
TRBJ1-1,TRBD1,TRBV3-1,-,TGTGCCAGCCTAGGCCAGGGGGACACTGAAGCTTTCTTT,CASLGQGDTEAFF
TRBJ2-3,-,TRBV4-3,-,TGCGCCATCAGCCAAGAATGGCTCTACACAGATACGCAGTATTTT,CAISQEWLYTDTQYF
TRBJ2-1,TRBD2,TRBV12-3/TRBV12-4,-,TGTGCCAGCAGTTTCCCGGGAGGGCGCGACCATGAGCAGTTCTTC,CASSFPGGRDHEQFF
TRBJ2-5,-,TRBV25-1,many,TGTGCCAGCGGTTTGGTCCAAGAGACCCAGTACTTC,CASGLVQETQYF
TRBJ2-1,-,TRBV12-3/TRBV12-4,few,TGTGCCAGCAGTTTAACGACGCCCAACAATGAGCAGTTCTTC,CASSLTTPNNEQFF
TRBJ2-1,TRBD2,TRBV20-1,-,TGCAGTGCTACAAAGGGAGCGGGAGGGCCCTACAATGAGCAGTTCTTC,CSATKGAGGPYNEQFF
TRBJ2-7,-,TRBV6-2/TRBV6-3,few,TGTGCTCACGGGAGACGGAGCTCCTACGAGCAGTACTTC,CAHGRRSSYEQYF
TRBJ2-7,-,TRBV5-1,few,TGCGCCAGCAAGGAGACGTCCTCCTACGAGCAGTACTTC,CASKETSSYEQYF
TRBJ1-1,-,TRBV20-1,-,TGCAGTGCTCCCCGAATCCCTCAAGCTTTCTTT,CSAPRIPQAFF
TRBJ2-5,-,TRBV5-1,few,TGCGCCAGCAGCCCCAGGGACCCACAAGAGACCCAGTACTTC,CASSPRDPQETQYF
TRBJ1-1,-,TRBV9,many,TGTGCCAGCAGCCAAAACACTGAAGCTTTCTTT,CASSQNTEAFF
TRBJ1-1,TRBD1,TRBV14,many,TGTGCCAGCAGCCAACTGGGGACAGGGACTGAAGCTTTCTTT,CASSQLGTGTEAFF
TRBJ1-2,TRBD1,TRBV5-5,few,TGTGCCAGCAGCTCCGGGACAGGGGTTTTCCTATCTGGCTACACCTTC,CASSSGTGVFLSGYTF
TRBJ2-2,-,TRBV5-4,-,TGTGCCAGCAGCTTGGACGCAGGGCGTAACACCGGGGAGCTGTTTTTT,CASSLDAGRNTGELFF
TRBJ2-5,-,TRBV5-1,many,TGCGCCAGCAGCTTGGCAAGCAGTCAAGAGACCCAGTACTTC,CASSLASSQETQYF
TRBJ2-3,-,TRBV24-1,few,TGTGCCACCAGTGATAACGACGACTGGAGGGGAACAGATACGCAGTATTTT,CATSDNDDWRGTDTQYF
TRBJ2-7,TRBD2,TRBV30,many,TGTGCCTGGAGTCCCCGACTAGCGGGATTTACCTACGAGCAGTACTTC,CAWSPRLAGFTYEQYF
TRBJ2-7,-,TRBV28,many,TGTGCCAGCAGTTTATTCCACGGGCAGTACTTC,CASSLFHGQYF
TRBJ2-1,-,TRBV20-1,many,TGCAGTGCTAGCTCCGGTTGGAATGAGCAGTTCTTC,CSASSGWNEQFF
TRBJ2-1,TRBD2,TRBV9,many,TGTGCCAGCTCCCAGACCCCAATCGGTGCGGGAGATGAGCAGTTCTTC,CASSQTPIGAGDEQFF
TRBJ2-7,-,TRBV6-2/TRBV6-3,-,TGTGCCAGCAGCCCCCAGGAATGGCTGTCCTACGAGCAGTACTTC,CASSPQEWLSYEQYF
TRBJ2-7,TRBD1,TRBV6-1,few,TGTGCCAGCACCAAGACAGGGGGTCACGGCGAGCAGTACTTC,CASTKTGGHGEQYF
TRBJ2-3,TRBD2,TRBV20-1,few,TGCTGTGCTAGAGATCGGAATGGGGGACTAGCGAAGTTCGCAGATACGCAGTATTTT,CCARDRNGGLAKFADTQYF
TRBJ2-1,-,TRBV7-2,few,TGTGCCAGCAACGCATATGGCAATTTTGAGCAGTTCTTC,CASNAYGNFEQFF
TRBJ1-1,-,TRBV5-1,few,TGCGCCAGCAGCTTGATGGCCGACACTGAAGCTTTCTTT,CASSLMADTEAFF